These 11 T cell receptor beta chains came from one sample sequenced in a study of OX40 agonist ivuxolimab in advanced cancers. The library was prepared using the immunoSEQ multiplex PCR assay. Held by TCRdb, this immuneACCESS table contains in-frame sequences only and omits some clones. Under half of the omission traces to an unresolved V gene where checked; the cause of the rest is unknown. This sample gives some 70,000 clones in total; roughly nine tenths of them show up just once. The ten most abundant clones make up approximately 1.3% of the sample. The specimen was CD4+ or CD8+ T cells sorted from blood, collected in a trial of the OX40 agonist ivuxolimab. These receptors came from an adult with an advanced solid tumor such as melanoma, head and neck, liver or kidney cancer.

V and J are TRBV7-8 and TRBJ2-2; unclear D gene. Trimming left V 7 bases short and J 3 bases short, with 6 bases between. Germline lookup yields CDR1 SGHVS and CDR2 FQNEAQ. This CDR3 has 12 amino acids. DNA for the CDR3: TGTGCCAGCACCTCTCACACCGGGGAGCTGTTTTTT. Translation gives CASTSHTGELFF.

V and J are TRBV5-1 and TRBJ2-5; 8 bases align to TRBD1. The CDR3 has 15 amino acids. CDR1 is SGHRS, CDR2 YFSETQ, per germline. V shed 4 bases and J 2 bases; nucleotides not matched to a gene: 7. Here the CDR3 DNA reads TGCGCCAGCAGCCAATTGACAGGGGAACAAGAGACCCAGTACTTC. Protein product: CASSQLTGEQETQYF.

The V and J genes are TRBV5-4 and TRBJ2-7, with D tentatively TRBD1 or TRBD2 (6 bases each). The V gene's germline CDR1 is SGHNT and CDR2 YYREEE (reference sequence). The CDR3 extends over 14 amino acids. V dropped 4 bases and J dropped 4 bases, with 15 bases sitting between them. CDR3: CASSRYGGLYEQYF. CDR3 in DNA: TGTGCCAGCAGCCGGTACGGGGGCTTGTACGAGCAGTACTTC.

This chain uses TRBV5-1 with TRBJ2-3, with TRBD2 identical over 9 bases. The CDR3 has 18 amino acids. Germline CDR1 reads SGHRS; CDR2 reads YFSETQ. V was clipped by 0 bases and J by 4 bases; unmatched bases: 12. CDR3 nucleotides: TGCGCCAGCAGCTTGGAAGCGGGGGGTACCCGAGGGGCAGATACGCAGTATTTT. Its translation: CASSLEAGGTRGADTQYF. Full variable domain (rest looked up from reference TRBV5-1 and TRBJ2-3): KAGVTQTPRYLIKTRGQQVTLSCSPISGHRSVSWYQQTPGQGLQFLFEYFSETQRNKGNFPGRFSGRQFSNSRSEMNVSTLELGDSALYLCASSLEAGGTRGADTQYFGPGTRLTVL.

The sample holds one count of this clone. This rearrangement joins TRBV11-3 to TRBJ1-1; D gene uncertain. The CDR3 has 13 amino acids. The germline gives CDR1 SGHNT, CDR2 YENEEA. Trimming took off 2 bases at V and 3 bases at J, with 7 bases between the two ends. The CDR3 spells CASSLTPDTEAFF. As DNA, the CDR3 is TGTGCCAGCAGCTTAACGCCTGACACTGAAGCTTTCTTT.

The chain uses TRBV21-1 and TRBJ2-5; the table's D call of TRBD2 was not tested on the DNA. TRBV21-1 is assigned pseudogene status. The CDR3 length is 15 residues. The CDR3 nucleotides are TGTGCCAGCAGCAAAGTGGCGGGCCGTGTGGAGACCCAGTACTTC. Protein sequence: CASSKVAGRVETQYF.

V usage is TRBV19 and J usage is TRBJ2-1, with TRBD2 matching 9 bases. Germline lookup yields CDR1 LNHDA and CDR2 SQIVND (reference sequence). This CDR3 is built from 15 residues. Trimming took 3 bases from V and 2 from J; bases not matched to a gene: 2. In nucleotides, the CDR3 is TGTGCCAGTAGTATTCGACTAGCGGCCTACAATGAGCAGTTCTTC. Its protein product is CASSIRLAAYNEQFF.

The chain couples TRBV19 to TRBJ1-1; weak D call: TRBD1 (5 bases). Germline lookup yields CDR1 LNHDA and CDR2 SQIVND (reference sequence). The CDR3 covers 14 residues. The germline V and J ends were trimmed by 5 bases and 0 bases, with 10 bases remaining between them. The DNA of the CDR3 is TGTGCCAGTAGTCTCGGACACCTGAACACTGAAGCTTTCTTT. This sequence encodes CASSLGHLNTEAFF. Using reference TRBV19 and TRBJ1-1 for the parts outside the CDR3, the full variable domain is DGGITQSPKYLFRKEGQNVTLSCEQNLNHDAMYWYRQDPGQGLRLIYYSQIVNDFQKGDIAEGYSVSREKKESFPLTVTSAQKNPTAFYLCASSLGHLNTEAFFGQGTRLTVV.

The genes are TRBV11-3 and TRBJ2-2, with D uncertain. The germline gives CDR1 SGHNT, CDR2 YENEEA. The CDR3 contains 12 residues. V dropped 5 bases and J dropped 3 bases, with 4 bases sitting between them. DNA of the CDR3: TGTGCCAGCAGCCTCGACACCGGGGAGCTGTTTTTT. This encodes CASSLDTGELFF.

V is TRBV6-6 and J is TRBJ2-1; D gene uncertain. Germline values: CDR1 MNHNY, CDR2 SVGAGI (reference sequence). V was pared by 6 bases and J by 9 bases, with 24 bases between. The CDR3 sequence is 16 residues long. The CDR3 sequence is CASSQFARTAESEQFF. CDR3 nucleotide sequence: TGTGCCAGCAGCCAGTTTGCAAGGACGGCAGAATCTGAGCAGTTCTTC.

This chain joins TRBV18 and TRBJ2-7, with D hard to call. Germline V gene data show CDR1 as KGHSH and CDR2 as LQKENI. This CDR3 is built from 18 residues. The V end was cut by 6 bases, the J end by 3 bases, with 27 bases between. The CDR3 reads CASSSLGPFGPFDYEQYF. DNA for the CDR3: TGTGCCAGCTCGTCCCTGGGTCCTTTTGGGCCTTTTGACTACGAGCAGTACTTC. Combining the CDR3 with reference TRBV18 and TRBJ2-7 gives the whole variable domain NAGVMQNPRHLVRRRGQEARLRCSPMKGHSHVYWYRQLPEEGLKFMVYLQKENIIDESGMPKERFSAEFPKEGPSILRIQQVVRGDSAAYFCASSSLGPFGPFDYEQYFGPGTRLTVT.